This T cell receptor beta chain was identified in a study of T cells expressing NK-cell markers. Study at large: Investigators obtained TCR beta repertoires from sorted CD3+CD56+NKG2C+, CD3+CD56+NKG2C- and CD3+CD56-NKG2C+ T cells. With respect to HCMV, seven of the eight sequenced donors were seropositive, and one was seronegative. Study results and limitations: Several donors showed dominant NKG2C+ clonotypes comprising roughly 1.0-7.5% of their CD8+ T cells.

UMIs were included in TCR beta cDNA generated by 5'RACE template switching. From its re-call of the 5' RACE reads, TCRdb lists each CDR3 protein once, without DNA. The sample table includes 150,000 to 180,000 distinct CDR3 sequences. CDR3 size: 15 residues. The germline V gene has CDR1 MGHRA and CDR2 YSYEKL. Note on this clonotype: What it binds is not known.

The chain recombines TRBV4-1 with TRBJ2-1. This TCR was recovered from a woman aged 50 to 60 in good health. Material for sequencing was blood T cells: a sorted CD56 or NKG2C T cell subset, CD4+ or CD8+ T cells, or bulk PBMC T cells (not recorded which). This CDR3 reads CASSQTYPGYNEQFF.